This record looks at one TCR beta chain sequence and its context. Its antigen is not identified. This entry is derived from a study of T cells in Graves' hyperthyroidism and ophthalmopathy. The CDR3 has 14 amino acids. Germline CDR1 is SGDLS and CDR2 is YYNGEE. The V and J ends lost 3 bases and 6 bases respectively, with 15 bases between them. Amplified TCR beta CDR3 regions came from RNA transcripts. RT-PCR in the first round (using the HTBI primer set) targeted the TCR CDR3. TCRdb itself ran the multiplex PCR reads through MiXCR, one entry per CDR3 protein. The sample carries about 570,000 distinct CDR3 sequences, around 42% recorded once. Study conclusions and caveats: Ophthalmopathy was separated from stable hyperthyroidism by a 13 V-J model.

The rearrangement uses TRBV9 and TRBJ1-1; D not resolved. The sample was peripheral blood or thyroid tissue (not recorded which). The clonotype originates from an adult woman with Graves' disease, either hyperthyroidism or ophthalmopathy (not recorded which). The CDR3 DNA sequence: TGTGCCAGCAGCGGATCCCGGGAAACCCCTGAAGCTTTCTTT. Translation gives CASSGSRETPEAFF.